This entry is about one T cell receptor beta chain. Which antigen it targets is not known. Base qualities are not recorded, but no much larger clone differs from it by a single base. Patients with autoimmune disease history or receiving systemic immunosuppression were excluded from the trial. Peripheral blood for TCR sequencing was collected from all dose cohorts at baseline, on cycle 4 day 1, and on cycle 7 day 1. The samples were taken from a phase I, first-in-human, multicenter, open-label dose-escalation trial of ivuxolimab. The trial enrolled adults with locally advanced or metastatic head and neck squamous cell, hepatocellular, melanoma or renal cell carcinoma. Before TCR sequencing, CD4+ T cells and CD8+ T cells from peripheral blood were sorted into separate populations. These data originate in a study of OX40 agonist ivuxolimab in advanced cancers. About the investigation overall: Ivuxolimab was an agonistic, fully human IgG2 monoclonal antibody directed against OX40 (CD134), a costimulatory receptor. Intravenous ivuxolimab was administered to patients every 2 weeks at six dose levels: 0.01, 0.1, 0.3, 1.5, 3 and 10 mg/kg. Of the approximately 50 patients in dose escalation, approximately 20 had hepatocellular carcinoma, some 15 had melanoma, 9 had renal cell carcinoma and 9 had head and neck cancer. In the dose-escalation cohort, 65% to 85% of patients were male, and the mean age was 60 years with a range of about 20 to 90. Prior anti-PD-1, anti-PD-L1 or anti-CTLA-4 therapy was permitted, and approximately 40% of dose-escalation patients had received checkpoint inhibitors. Partial responses occurred in three dose-escalation patients, of whom one had hepatocellular carcinoma and two had cutaneous melanoma. Peripheral TCRbeta sequencing aimed to test whether ivuxolimab altered TCR sequence diversity and caused clonal T-cell expansion. The paper covers the monotherapy dose-escalation part of the phase I ivuxolimab trial, which included N of about 56 patients.

Overall study outcomes, separate from this receptor: Low levels of normalized T-cell clonal expansion were also seen in some patients who did not respond. After ivuxolimab, expanded clones were on average more numerous among CD8+ T cells than among CD4+ T cells. The antigen specificity of the peripheral T cells that underwent clonal expansion was not determined. Partial responders in the 0.1-3.0 mg/kg groups had among the lowest normalized peripheral clonal expansion, especially among CD8+ T cells. At doses from 0.1 to 3.0 mg/kg, clonal expansion was seen in both CD4+ and CD8+ blood T cells between baseline and week 6.

The CDR3, cysteine through phenylalanine, is 16 amino acids long. Of the read, only the CDR3 DNA is kept; its 48 bases are in frame from base 1. Taken from the germline V gene, the CDR1 and CDR2 loops are MGHRA and YSYEKL. V is reduced by 0 bases and J by 4 bases, leaving a spacing of 15 bases between them. Genomic DNA was extracted from sorted cells for sequencing of the TCRbeta CDR3 region. The immunoSEQ Assay was used to sequence the TCRbeta CDR3 regions. Not all clones reach the TCRdb copy of this immuneACCESS table, which keeps in-frame sequences only. Checked studies attribute under half of the gap to unresolved V genes and leave the rest unexplained. This sample gives roughly 77,000 clones in total; 85% to 95% of them show up just once. Of the sample, approximately 11% falls within the top ten clones.

The sample consisted of CD4+ or CD8+ T cells sorted from blood, taken in a trial of the OX40 agonist ivuxolimab. This clonotype was sampled from an adult with an advanced solid tumor such as melanoma, head and neck, liver or kidney cancer. The rearrangement combines TRBV4-1 with TRBJ1-2; tentative D gene TRBD1, with 5 bases matching. The bases read TGCGCCAGCAGCCAAGAAGGGTACGGGGCCGCCTATGGCTACACCTTC. Translated, this gives CASSQEGYGAAYGYTF.